The source of this T cell receptor (beta chain) is a study of shared clonotypes between healthy human individuals. Study results and limitations: The study generally estimated greater richness for naive than memory subsets. It was only blood that was sampled, and tissue repertoires likely differ. Non-shared clonotypes had lower generation probabilities than those shared by all four donors.

Note on this clone: Its antigen is still unknown. This sample includes further DNA sequences coding for the same CDR3.

Genomic DNA belonging to each subset was distributed in equal measure over several immunoSEQ plates. Measured with immunoSEQ multiplex PCR; TCRdb has only the in-frame clones, and not every one. This table has 2 million or so clones, 85% to 95% appearing once. The V gene's germline CDR1 is SGHRS and CDR2 YFSETQ. The length of the CDR3 is 15 residues. Trimming stripped 0 bases from V and 0 bases from J, with 8 bases between. The rearrangement uses TRBV5-1 and TRBJ2-3; D may correspond to TRBD1 or TRBD2 (6 bases each). Sequenced: naive CD4+ T cells sorted from blood. Subset here: CD45RA+ positively selected. The sequence derives from a man between 18 and 35 years old in good health. As DNA, the CDR3 is TGCGCCAGCAGCTTGGAGGGGGGCAGCACAGATACGCAGTATTTT. It is translated as CASSLEGGSTDTQYF. Full variable domain (remainder filled in from reference TRBV5-1 and TRBJ2-3): KAGVTQTPRYLIKTRGQQVTLSCSPISGHRSVSWYQQTPGQGLQFLFEYFSETQRNKGNFPGRFSGRQFSNSRSEMNVSTLELGDSALYLCASSLEGGSTDTQYFGPGTRLTVL.